This TCR beta chain was sequenced during a study of shared clonotypes between healthy human individuals. Across the study: A couple of female and three male donors aged 18 to 49 were enrolled. The study used three CD4 naive, three CD4 memory, two CD8 naive and one CD8 memory plate per donor.

V lost 3 bases to trimming and J lost 7 bases; unmatched junction nucleotides: 10. The CDR3 is 14 residues long. Germline CDR1 reads SGHKS; CDR2 reads YYEKEE (reference sequence). Approximately 220 ng DNA, about 33,000 T cell genomes, went into each sorted-subset replicate PCR. Clones were read by immunoSEQ multiplex PCR, and TCRdb kept only the in-frame ones, dropping some. This repertoire shows some 2.3 million clones, 90% to 95% found once; its top ten account for 0.39%. Sample: naive CD4+ T cells from PBMCs. Subset here: CD45RA+ positively selected. This TCR was sampled from a young man in good health. Some clones in this sample may be carry-over from other donors' samples. The chain is built from TRBV5-5 and TRBJ2-7, with 7 bases identical to TRBD2. The CDR3 here is CASSSGLTTQEQYF. In nucleotides, the CDR3 is TGTGCCAGCAGCTCGGGACTAACAACTCAGGAGCAGTACTTC. The variable domain in full, with the rest retrieved from reference TRBV5-5 and TRBJ2-7, is DAGVTQSPTHLIKTRGQQVTLRCSPISGHKSVSWYQQVLGQGPQFIFQYYEKEERGRGNFPDRFSARQFPNYSSELNVNALLLGDSALYLCASSSGLTTQEQYFGPGTRLTVT.